A single T cell receptor beta chain is shown here with its context. Its matching antigen is unknown. Amplification used 60 Vbeta primers and 13 Jbeta primers. Sequencing used immunoSEQ multiplex PCR; TCRdb keeps in-frame clones, though not all of them. The sample includes under 250,000 clones, less than 80% of them seen just once. The V gene's germline CDR1 is SGHVS and CDR2 FQNEAQ. The CDR3 covers 12 residues. With 3 bases removed from V and 7 bases from J, the gap between germline ends came to 9 bases. The data were obtained in a study of cytomegalovirus exposure and HLA in healthy donors. Looking at the study overall: Of several hundred genotyped donors, more than 65% grouped in the Caucasian-associated ancestry cluster.

The study's findings and limits: Exclusion as indistinguishable affected some V segments, including TRBV6-2 and TRBV6-3. Most of the CMV-associated TCR beta chains (in a later analysis) appeared to be HLA-restricted.

This clonotype was sampled from a woman in her 30s in good health and CMV-seropositive. Sequencing used PBMCs. V usage is TRBV7-8 and J usage is TRBJ1-1, with D unclear. The CDR3 is CASSFLGREAFF. The CDR3 DNA reads TGTGCCAGCAGCTTTCTAGGTCGTGAAGCTTTCTTT.